Presented here are 3 T cell receptor beta chains from one specimen sequenced in a study of cytomegalovirus exposure and HLA in healthy donors. PCR involved 60 Vbeta and 13 Jbeta primers. Profiling relied on immunoSEQ multiplex PCR, and the TCRdb table lists in-frame clones only, not all of them. This table has about 130,000 clones, approximately 80% appearing once. The specimen was PBMCs. The source is a man in his forties in good health and CMV-seronegative.

This chain connects TRBV7-2 to TRBJ1-5; unclear D gene. Trimming left V 5 bases short and J 4 bases short, with 15 bases between. The CDR3 consists of 15 residues. The germline V gene encodes CDR1 SGHTA and CDR2 FQGNSA. In DNA form, the CDR3 reads TGTGCCAGCAGCCCCACCGTGGCGGGGAATCAGCCCCAGCATTTT. This gives the protein CASSPTVAGNQPQHF.

V gene TRBV5-1 combines with J gene TRBJ1-1; weak D call: TRBD1 (6 bases). Per germline, CDR1 SGHRS and CDR2 YFSETQ. Deletions cut 4 bases from V and 1 base from J, with 11 bases between. The length of the CDR3 is 14 residues. The CDR3 spells CASSLQGQNTEAFF. CDR3 coding DNA: TGCGCCAGCAGCCTCCAGGGGCAGAACACTGAAGCTTTCTTT.

The J gene is TRBJ2-7, the V gene TRBV7-2, with 10 nucleotides matching TRBD1. This CDR3 has 18 residues. Germline assignment: CDR1 SGHTA and CDR2 FQGNSA. Trimming took 6 bases from V and 1 from J; bases not matched to a gene: 15. CDR3: CASRLLPHRGQGSYEQYF. The DNA of the CDR3 is TGTGCCAGCAGACTCCTCCCACATAGGGGACAGGGGTCCTACGAGCAGTACTTC.